Each of the 16 T cell receptor beta chains below was sequenced from the same sample in a study of T cell changes during pregnancy in multiple sclerosis (dated by TCRdb to between 2018 and 2021). Library preparation used the immunoSEQ multiplex PCR assay. TCRdb's version of the immuneACCESS table is confined to in-frame rearrangements and falls short of the full clone set. An unresolved V gene accounts for under half of the shortfall where checked; the remainder is of unknown origin. This sample lists about 69,000 clones; 75% to 95% were detected once. The ten top clones hold almost 0.3% of the sample. The material sequenced was CD4+ T cells from peripheral blood mononuclear cells, taken in the third trimester of pregnancy. The receptors originated from a female donor in good health, enrolled as a control in a pregnancy study.

The chain recombines TRBV2 with TRBJ1-1; D not certain. Trimming shortened V by 7 bases and J by 1 base, and 16 bases separated the two germline ends. The CDR3 is made up of 15 amino acids. CDR1 and CDR2 from the germline V gene are SNHLY and FYNNEI. The DNA of the CDR3 is TGTGCCAGCAAGCCTATCTCGACGGGGAACACTGAAGCTTTCTTT. This translates into CASKPISTGNTEAFF.

This sequence joins TRBV19 and TRBJ1-1; no clear D gene. V gave up 5 bases and J gave up 3 bases, with 16 bases separating them. The CDR3 has 15 residues. Germline assignment: CDR1 LNHDA and CDR2 SQIVND (reference sequence). The CDR3: CASSPYSVVDTEAFF. The DNA of the CDR3 is TGTGCCAGTAGTCCCTACAGTGTGGTCGACACTGAAGCTTTCTTT.

The chain has TRBV4-3 and TRBJ1-6; perhaps TRBD1 as D (5 bases). V lost 1 base to trimming and J lost 4 bases, with 8 bases between them. The CDR3 runs 15 residues. Looked up from germline, CDR1 is LGHNA and CDR2 is YSLEER. The CDR3 sequence: CASSQGQRYNSPLHF. The CDR3, as DNA: TGCGCCAGCAGCCAAGGACAGAGGTATAATTCACCCCTCCACTTT.

The CDR3 nucleotides are TGTGCCTGGAGTCCCGTGACAGACGAAAATGAAAAACTGTTTTTT. This encodes CAWSPVTDENEKLFF. The chain has TRBV30 and TRBJ1-4; D is possibly TRBD1 (5 bases). The germline CDR1 and CDR2 sequences are GTSNPN and SVGIG (reference sequence). Trimming shortened V by 2 bases and J by 5 bases, and 15 bases separated the two germline ends. The CDR3 has 15 amino acids.

Written as DNA, the CDR3 is TGTGCCAGCAGTTTCTTCTTACGGGGTCCCAACTATGGCTACACCTTC. Its protein product is CASSFFLRGPNYGYTF. V is TRBV28 and J is TRBJ1-2; D call uncertain. Trimming took off 3 bases at V and 2 bases at J, with 16 bases between the two ends. Germline V gives CDR1 MDHEN, CDR2 SYDVKM. CDR3 length equals 16 residues.

This clone has a handful of counts. The genes are TRBV5-4 and TRBJ1-1; 7 nucleotides line up with TRBD1. Germline CDR1 is SGHNT and CDR2 is YYREEE (reference sequence). The CDR3 runs to 15 residues. J gave up 2 bases and V 5 bases, and 9 bases lay outside the gene matches. Here the CDR3 reads CASRYLTGKNTEAFF. The CDR3 nucleotides are TGTGCCAGCAGATACCTGACAGGGAAAAACACTGAAGCTTTCTTT.

The chain employs TRBV7-3 and TRBJ2-2; D is possibly TRBD2 (6 bases). Between the trimmed V and J ends, which lost 5 bases and 1 base, there was a span of 17 bases. CDR1 SGHTA and CDR2 FQGTGA come from the germline V gene. The CDR3 spans 17 residues. CDR3 amino acids: CASSPRRDGLNTGELFF. DNA of the CDR3: TGTGCCAGCAGCCCCCGGAGGGACGGCTTGAACACCGGGGAGCTGTTTTTT.

This chain connects TRBV11-2 to TRBJ1-1; D remains ambiguous. The CDR3 sequence is 16 residues long. The V gene's germline CDR1 is SGHAT and CDR2 FQNNGV. V lost 5 bases and J lost 3, with 19 bases in between. The chain's CDR3 is CASSARAVTVDTEAFF. As DNA, the CDR3 is TGTGCCAGCAGCGCACGCGCGGTTACGGTGGACACTGAAGCTTTCTTT. The whole variable domain, remainder taken from reference TRBV11-2 and TRBJ1-1, is EAGVAQSPRYKIIEKRQSVAFWCNPISGHATLYWYQQILGQGPKLLIQFQNNGVVDDSQLPKDRFSAERLKGVDSTLKIQPAKLEDSAVYLCASSARAVTVDTEAFFGQGTRLTVV.

The CDR3 is CASSLIDRVSSGNTIYF. The CDR3 coding sequence is TGTGCCAGCAGCTTGATAGACAGGGTGAGCTCTGGAAACACCATATATTTT. The chain employs TRBV5-5 and TRBJ1-3, with 7 bases that match TRBD1. Germline V gives CDR1 SGHKS, CDR2 YYEKEE (reference sequence). J was trimmed by 0 bases and V by 1 base; bases with no gene match: 7. The CDR3 contains 17 residues.

The chain couples TRBV5-1 to TRBJ2-3; 12 positions match TRBD2. The CDR3 spans 17 residues. V was clipped by 2 bases and J by 3 bases; unmatched bases: 7. Germline CDR1 reads SGHRS; CDR2 reads YFSETQ. CDR3 region: CASSFSASGGATDTQYF. The CDR3 nucleotides read TGCGCCAGCAGCTTCTCGGCTAGCGGGGGGGCGACAGATACGCAGTATTTT.

The chain's CDR3 is CASSTGGTDTQYF. The DNA for the CDR3 is TGTGCCAGCAGCACGGGAGGTACAGATACGCAGTATTTT. The V call is TRBV5-4, the J call TRBJ2-3, with 7 bases lining up with TRBD2. Per the germline V gene, CDR1 is SGHNT and CDR2 is YYREEE (reference sequence). V lost 4 bases, J lost 3 bases, and 2 bases stayed unmatched. The CDR3 has 13 residues.

The rearrangement uses TRBV11-1 and TRBJ1-2, with no clear D. V shed 1 base and J shed 8 bases, with 11 bases lying between them. The germline gives CDR1 SGHAT, CDR2 FQDESV (reference sequence). This CDR3 has 13 residues. This CDR3 reads CASSLGGIAGYTF. The CDR3 region has the DNA TGTGCCAGCAGCTTAGGAGGGATCGCGGGCTACACCTTC.

This rearrangement joins TRBV7-9 to TRBJ1-1; TRBD1 agrees at 8 bases. The germline gives CDR1 SEHNR, CDR2 FQNEAQ (reference sequence). The ends lost 5 bases at V and 8 bases at J; junction bases unmatched: 10. The CDR3 covers 14 residues. DNA of the CDR3: TGTGCCAGCAGCCACACTGACAGGGGACCCGAAGCTTTCTTT. Protein: CASSHTDRGPEAFF.

The gene calls are TRBV7-2 and TRBJ1-2, with a weak D call TRBD1 (5 bases). Trimming pared 4 bases from V and 4 bases from J, leaving 13 bases between. In germline, CDR1 is SGHTA, CDR2 FQGNSA. This CDR3 is built from 14 residues. DNA for the CDR3: TGTGCCAGCAGCTGGCAGGGTGAATCCTATGGCTACACCTTC. Protein product: CASSWQGESYGYTF.

The chain employs TRBV30 and TRBJ1-1, with D perhaps TRBD1 (5 bases). The CDR3 is 14 residues long. The germline gives CDR1 GTSNPN, CDR2 SVGIG (reference sequence). V was cut by 1 base and J by 2 bases, with 11 bases left in between. The CDR3 DNA follows: TGTGCCTGGAGTGCCCAACAGGTTAACACTGAAGCTTTCTTT. Its protein product is CAWSAQQVNTEAFF.

The gene calls are TRBV4-3 and TRBJ2-1; TRBD2 matches 8 bases. The CDR3 runs 15 residues. Losses at the gene ends were 4 bases for V and 3 bases for J; bases not matched to a gene: 5. CDR1 and CDR2 from the germline V gene are LGHNA and YSLEER. DNA of the CDR3: TGCGCCAGCAGCCGAGCCGGGACTAGCTACAATGAGCAGTTCTTC. Its protein is CASSRAGTSYNEQFF.